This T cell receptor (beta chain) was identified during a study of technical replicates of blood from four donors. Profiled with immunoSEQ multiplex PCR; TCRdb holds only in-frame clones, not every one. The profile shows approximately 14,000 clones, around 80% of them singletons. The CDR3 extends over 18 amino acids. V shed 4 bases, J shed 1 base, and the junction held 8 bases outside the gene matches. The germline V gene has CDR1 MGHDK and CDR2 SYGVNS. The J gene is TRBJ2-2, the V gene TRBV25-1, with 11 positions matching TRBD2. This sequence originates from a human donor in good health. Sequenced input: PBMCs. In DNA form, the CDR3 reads TGTGCCAGCAGTGGATCCCCACTAGCGGGAGAGAACACCGGGGAGCTGTTTTTT. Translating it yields CASSGSPLAGENTGELFF.